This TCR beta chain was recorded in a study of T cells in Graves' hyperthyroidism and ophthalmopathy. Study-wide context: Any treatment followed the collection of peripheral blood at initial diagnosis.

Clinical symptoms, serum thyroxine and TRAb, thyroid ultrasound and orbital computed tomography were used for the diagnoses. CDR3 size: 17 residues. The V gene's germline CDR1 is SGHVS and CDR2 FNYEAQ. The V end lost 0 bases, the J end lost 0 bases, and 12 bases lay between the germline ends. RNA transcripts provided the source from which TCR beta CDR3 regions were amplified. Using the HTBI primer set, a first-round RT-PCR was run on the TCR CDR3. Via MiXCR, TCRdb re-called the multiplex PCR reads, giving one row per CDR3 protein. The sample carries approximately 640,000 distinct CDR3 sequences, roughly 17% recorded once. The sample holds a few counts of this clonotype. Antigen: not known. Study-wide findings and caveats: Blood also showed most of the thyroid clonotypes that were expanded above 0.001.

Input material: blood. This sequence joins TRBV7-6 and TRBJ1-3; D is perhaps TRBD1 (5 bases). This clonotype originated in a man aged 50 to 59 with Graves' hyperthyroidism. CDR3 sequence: CASSLAGTAGSGNTIYF. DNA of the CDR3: TGTGCCAGCAGCTTAGCGGGGACTGCCGGCTCTGGAAACACCATATATTTT.